These 27 T cell receptor beta chains came from one sample sequenced in a study of T cell repertoires in cytomegalovirus infection. Their antigens remain unidentified. TCRdb reprocessed the reads with MiXCR, giving one entry per CDR3 protein. The profile covers about 770,000 distinct CDR3 sequences, with about 29% appearing a single time and about 12% taken by the ten largest. The material sequenced was cultured CD8+ T cells from PBMCs, taken from culture after CMV antigen stimulation. These receptors were taken from a human donor in good health (CMV status not recorded). Some clones in this sample may be carry-over from other donors' samples.

The chain joins TRBV10-1 to TRBJ2-7; 11 bases map to TRBD2. This CDR3 has 17 amino acids. Germline CDR1 WNHNN, CDR2 SYGVQD (reference sequence). V was pared by 0 bases and J by 1 base, with 5 bases of the junction left unmatched. The CDR3 sequence is CASSESTSSGGSYEQYF. The CDR3 DNA sequence: TGCGCCAGCAGTGAGTCGACCTCTAGCGGGGGGTCCTACGAGCAGTACTTC.

V and J are TRBV20-1 and TRBJ2-7; maybe TRBD2 (5 bases). V dropped 0 bases and J dropped 2 bases, with 20 bases sitting between them. The germline V gene has CDR1 DFQATT and CDR2 SNEGSKA (reference sequence). The CDR3 is 17 amino acids. This CDR3 reads CSARDPTRRKQAYEQYF. The CDR3 DNA sequence: TGCAGTGCTAGAGATCCCACCAGGAGGAAGCAAGCCTACGAGCAGTACTTC.

This clonotype appeared a few times. The chain joins TRBV7-2 to TRBJ2-5, with 7 bases fitting TRBD1. The CDR3 is 15 residues long. V gave up 5 bases and J gave up 0 bases; unmatched junction bases: 6. Looked up from germline, CDR1 is SGHTA and CDR2 is FQGNSA. The DNA for the CDR3 is TGTGCCAGCAGCCCACAGGGGATGTACCAAGAGACCCAGTACTTC. Protein sequence: CASSPQGMYQETQYF.

This clonotype has only a few counts. The chain couples TRBV10-2 to TRBJ2-7; unclear D gene. Trimming took off 2 bases at V and 4 bases at J, with 6 bases between the two ends. CDR1 WSHSY and CDR2 SAAADI come from the germline V gene. This CDR3 is 12 amino acids long. The CDR3 nucleotides are TGCGCCAGCAGTGAGATTATTTACGAGCAGTACTTC. Residues: CASSEIIYEQYF.

This clonotype turned up a few times. This chain uses TRBV12-3 or TRBV12-4 with TRBJ1-3; D possibly corresponds to TRBD1 (6 bases). V was clipped by 0 bases and J by 0 bases, with 9 bases between them. The CDR3 length is 16 residues. CDR3 amino acids: CASSLAGALSGNTIYF. The DNA for the CDR3 is TGTGCCAGCAGTTTAGCGGGGGCGCTCTCTGGAAACACCATATATTTT.

This clonotype was seen ten or more times. In nucleotides, the CDR3 is TGTGCCAGCAGCTCAACATCGAACACCGGGGAGCTGTTTTTT. Translated: CASSSTSNTGELFF. The gene calls are TRBV7-2 and TRBJ2-2; D is uncertain. Germline V gene sequence: CDR1 SGHTA, CDR2 FQGNSA. Trimming pared 4 bases from V and 0 bases from J, leaving 6 bases between. The CDR3 totals 14 residues.

Many counts were recorded for this clonotype. The rearrangement links TRBV7-8 to TRBJ2-1, with D maybe TRBD1 (6 bases). V was clipped by 3 bases and J by 8 bases, with 17 bases between them. From germline, CDR1 is SGHVS and CDR2 FQNEAQ. The CDR3 loop spans 15 amino acids. The CDR3 DNA sequence: TGTGCCAGCAGCTTGGGACACAGCATTTCCGATGAGCAGTTCTTC. Protein sequence: CASSLGHSISDEQFF.

This clonotype was counted a few times. CDR3 sequence (DNA): TGTGCCAGCAGTGGTTCGGACAGGGGAAAAGAAGGGAACTATGGCTACACCTTC. It translates to CASSGSDRGKEGNYGYTF. The chain couples TRBV2 to TRBJ1-2, with 9 positions matching TRBD1. Germline V gene sequence: CDR1 SNHLY, CDR2 FYNNEI. The junction had 14 bases not matched to a gene; V was cut back by 4 bases and J by 2 bases. The CDR3 runs 18 residues.

The gene calls are TRBV27 and TRBJ1-6, with D perhaps matching TRBD1 (6 bases). This CDR3 has 12 residues. Trimming took 7 bases from V and 8 from J, leaving 9 bases between them. Germline V lookup: CDR1 MNHEY, CDR2 SMNVEV (reference sequence). For the CDR3, the DNA is TGTGCCAGCAAACAGGGACATTCACCCCTCCACTTT. It codes for CASKQGHSPLHF.

This clonotype was counted many times. This chain joins TRBV7-2 and TRBJ2-4, with D tentatively TRBD1 (5 bases). The germline V gene has CDR1 SGHTA and CDR2 FQGNSA. The CDR3 has 16 amino acids. The V end was cut by 1 base, the J end by 0 bases, with 10 bases between. CDR3 bases: TGTGCCAGCAGCTTAGGACAGACGATAGCCAAAAACATTCAGTACTTC. Translated, it gives CASSLGQTIAKNIQYF.

The table lists this clonotype with many counts. CDR3 amino acids: CASSLAVKTSGVNEQFF. The CDR3 DNA is TGTGCCAGCAGCTTAGCTGTTAAGACTAGCGGGGTCAATGAGCAGTTCTTC. The chain recombines TRBV11-1 with TRBJ2-1; 11 nucleotides line up with TRBD2. Germline lookup yields CDR1 SGHAT and CDR2 FQDESV (reference sequence). CDR3 size: 17 residues. The ends lost 0 bases at V and 6 bases at J; junction bases unmatched: 7.

The chain uses TRBV20-1 and TRBJ2-1; TRBD1 matches at 8 bases. From germline, CDR1 is DFQATT and CDR2 SNEGSKA (reference sequence). The CDR3 consists of 16 residues. The trim removed 2 bases at V and 4 bases at J, leaving 10 bases unmatched. CDR3 sequence: CSARRTGTGRYNEQFF. The CDR3 nucleotides read TGCAGTGCTAGACGGACCGGGACAGGTCGATACAATGAGCAGTTCTTC.

This clonotype was observed once. V and J are TRBV27 and TRBJ2-5; no firm D call. Germline-derived CDR1 and CDR2 are MNHEY and SMNVEV (reference sequence). The CDR3 spans 14 residues. V shed 2 bases and J shed 5 bases, with 12 bases lying between them. CDR3 nucleotide sequence: TGTGCCAGCAGTTTACTTTCGGCGTCGGAGACCCAGTACTTC. Its protein is CASSLLSASETQYF.

The V and J genes are TRBV15 and TRBJ2-3; D gene unclear. The CDR3 spans 12 residues. Per the germline V gene, CDR1 is LNHNV and CDR2 is YYDKDF (reference sequence). Trimming removed 8 bases at V and 0 bases at J, with 6 bases between. CDR3 sequence (DNA): TGTGCCACCGTTACTAGCACAGATACGCAGTATTTT. Protein sequence: CATVTSTDTQYF. Variable domain in full (rest from reference TRBV15 and TRBJ2-3): DAMVIQNPRYQVTQFGKPVTLSCSQTLNHNVMYWYQQKSSQAPKLLFHYYDKDFNNEADTPDNFQSRRPNTSFCFLDIRSPGLGDTAMYLCATVTSTDTQYFGPGTRLTVL.

The chain combines TRBV13 with TRBJ2-1, with a weak D call TRBD2 (6 bases). CDR3 size: 14 residues. Germline CDR1 PRHDT, CDR2 FYEKMQ (reference sequence). The V gene lost 5 bases and the J gene lost 6 bases, with 14 bases spanning the gap. The CDR3 nucleotides read TGTGCCAGCAGCCAGGACCTCGGGGGCAATGAGCAGTTCTTC. As protein: CASSQDLGGNEQFF.

The V gene is TRBV6-5, the J gene TRBJ1-2, with D perhaps TRBD1 (5 bases). The ends were cut back, 0 bases at V and 2 bases at J, with 16 bases in the middle. CDR3 length: 17 amino acids. Germline V lookup: CDR1 MNHEY, CDR2 SVGAGI. The CDR3 region is CASSYSGWRGPNYGYTF. For the CDR3, the DNA is TGTGCCAGCAGTTACTCCGGATGGAGGGGACCCAACTATGGCTACACCTTC.

V is TRBV6-6 and J is TRBJ1-2; 8 nucleotides agree with TRBD1. The CDR3 has 14 amino acids. The germline V gene has CDR1 MNHNY and CDR2 SVGAGI (reference sequence). Trimming removed 2 bases from V and 4 bases from J; junction bases left unmatched: 3. DNA for the CDR3: TGTGCCAGCAGTTACGACGACAGGGGCTATGGCTACACCTTC. It translates to CASSYDDRGYGYTF.

This clonotype has just a few counts. V usage is TRBV6-1 and J usage is TRBJ1-5; D perhaps matches TRBD1 (6 bases). The germline V gene has CDR1 MNHNS and CDR2 SASEGT. V was cut by 4 bases and J by 3 bases, with 13 bases left in between. This CDR3 spans 15 amino acids. CDR3 nucleotide sequence: TGTGCCAGCAGTGCACAGGGATTAGTCAATCAGCCCCAGCATTTT. This codes for CASSAQGLVNQPQHF.

This chain uses TRBV6-2 or TRBV6-3 with TRBJ2-7; either TRBD1 or TRBD2 may fit D (6 bases each). Germline V gives CDR1 MNHEY, CDR2 SVGEGT. The germline V and J ends were trimmed by 3 bases and 3 bases, with 18 bases remaining between them. There are 16 residues in the CDR3. CDR3 loop: CASSYSSGAMGYEQYV. The CDR3 DNA is TGTGCCAGCAGTTATTCGTCGGGGGCCATGGGCTACGAGCAGTACGTC.

There are many counts of this clonotype. The rearrangement uses TRBV5-1 and TRBJ1-5, with unresolved D. Trimming removed 3 bases from V and 3 bases from J, with 7 bases in between. The CDR3 runs to 13 residues. Germline CDR1 reads SGHRS; CDR2 reads YFSETQ. The CDR3 is CASSSRPNQPQHF. The CDR3 bases are TGCGCCAGCAGCTCGAGACCCAATCAGCCCCAGCATTTT.

This clonotype was recorded many times. This chain joins TRBV7-9 and TRBJ2-5, with TRBD2 matching 9 bases. This CDR3 is built from 15 residues. Germline lookup yields CDR1 SEHNR and CDR2 FQNEAQ (reference sequence). With V trimmed by 6 bases and J by 2 bases, 7 bases remained unmatched. The CDR3 spells CASSPSGARQETQYF. CDR3 in DNA: TGTGCCAGCAGTCCTAGCGGGGCCCGTCAAGAGACCCAGTACTTC.

The gene calls are TRBV6-1 and TRBJ2-1, with D hard to call. Per the germline V gene, CDR1 is MNHNS and CDR2 is SASEGT. The CDR3 runs 16 residues. Trimming pared 2 bases from V and 6 bases from J, leaving 17 bases between. The DNA for the CDR3 is TGTGCCAGCAGTGAATACTTGTCCGGACGGGCCAATGAGCAGTTCTTC. Protein product: CASSEYLSGRANEQFF.

The rearrangement joins TRBV5-1 to TRBJ2-2; tentative D call: TRBD1 (6 bases). Germline lookup yields CDR1 SGHRS and CDR2 YFSETQ. The V end was cut by 1 base, the J end by 6 bases, with 16 bases between. This CDR3 contains 16 residues. DNA for the CDR3: TGCGCCAGCAGCTTGTTGTCAGGGGACCTCCCCGGGGAGCTGTTTTTT. Translation: CASSLLSGDLPGELFF.

The V and J genes are TRBV4-1 and TRBJ1-1; D is unclear. The CDR3 loop spans 13 amino acids. Trimming removed 2 bases at V and 2 bases at J, with 6 bases between. Germline CDR1 MGHRA, CDR2 YSYEKL. CDR3 sequence: CASSQFINTEAFF. DNA of the CDR3: TGCGCCAGCAGCCAATTCATAAACACTGAAGCTTTCTTT.

The rearrangement joins TRBV6-5 to TRBJ1-6; no clear D. Germline V gene lookup returns CDR1 MNHEY and CDR2 SVGAGI. The CDR3 length is 15 residues. V shed 0 bases and J shed 6 bases, with 9 bases lying between them. The CDR3 DNA reads TGTGCCAGCAGTTACTCGAGCGGAATTAATTCACCCCTCCACTTT. Its protein product is CASSYSSGINSPLHF.

This chain links TRBV6-6 with TRBJ2-2, with 8 nucleotides matching TRBD1. Trimming at V came to 0 bases and at J to 10 bases, leaving 13 bases not matched to a gene. From germline, CDR1 is MNHNY and CDR2 SVGAGI (reference sequence). CDR3 length equals 17 residues. CDR3 residues: CASSYSRGKQGDLELFF. CDR3 coding DNA: TGTGCCAGCAGTTACTCGAGGGGAAAACAGGGGGACTTGGAGCTGTTTTTT.

This clonotype was seen a handful of times. J is TRBJ1-5 and V is TRBV19; 10 positions agree with TRBD1. The germline V gene encodes CDR1 LNHDA and CDR2 SQIVND (reference sequence). V shed 7 bases, J shed 4 bases, and the junction held 7 bases outside the gene matches. This CDR3 spans 15 amino acids. The CDR3 DNA reads as TGTGCCAGTAACCAACCGGGACAGGGGAATCAGCCCCAGCATTTT. The encoded protein is CASNQPGQGNQPQHF.